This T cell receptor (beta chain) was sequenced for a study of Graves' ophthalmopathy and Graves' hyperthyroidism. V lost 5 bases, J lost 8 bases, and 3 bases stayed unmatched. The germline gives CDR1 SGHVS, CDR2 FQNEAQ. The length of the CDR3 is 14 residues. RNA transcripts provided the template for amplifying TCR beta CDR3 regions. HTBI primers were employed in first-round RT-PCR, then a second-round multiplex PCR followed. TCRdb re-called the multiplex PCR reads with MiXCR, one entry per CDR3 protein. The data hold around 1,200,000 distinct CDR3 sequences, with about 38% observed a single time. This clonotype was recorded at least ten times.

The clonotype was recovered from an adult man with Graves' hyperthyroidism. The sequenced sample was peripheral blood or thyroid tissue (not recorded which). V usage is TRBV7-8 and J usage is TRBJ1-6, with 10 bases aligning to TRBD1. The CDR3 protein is CASSQTGGHSPLHF. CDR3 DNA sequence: TGTGCCAGCAGCCAGACAGGGGGCCATTCACCCCTCCACTTT.